This TCR beta chain was identified in a study of T cells in Graves' hyperthyroidism and ophthalmopathy (dated 2019 in TCRdb). At the level of the whole study: Peripheral blood was sampled at the time of initial diagnosis, prior to any treatment. To identify TCR V-J signatures that set the groups apart, the researchers used a discovery cohort of 95 to 100 patients, made up of some 41 with Graves' ophthalmopathy and approximately 57 with stable Graves' hyperthyroidism. Whether ophthalmopathy could be predicted prospectively was tested in an independent validation cohort made up of under 20 hyperthyroidism patients plus 17 patients who later progressed to ophthalmopathy. The 100 discovery patients were randomly split 7:3 into training and test sets. Thyroid tissue and blood T-cell repertoires from roughly six Graves' hyperthyroidism patients were also compared in the study. After sampling, hyperthyroidism patients received methimazole starting at 30 mg daily, and ophthalmopathy patients received high-dose intravenous methylprednisolone. According to the paper, TCR Vbeta CDR3 sequencing was carried out on about 140 peripheral blood samples, which came from some 41 ophthalmopathy, 80 or so hyperthyroidism and approximately 17 progressor patients. Study-wide conclusions, independent of this receptor: Most expanded thyroid clonotypes (frequency above 0.001) were also detected in blood, a finding suggesting that blood repertoires may reflect thyroid immune responses. In cross-validation, a model built on a 13 V-J signature told ophthalmopathy apart from stable hyperthyroidism with approximately 90% sensitivity and roughly 81% specificity, and in testing the same model reached 80%/75%. Sample size was not statistically predetermined, and blinding of investigators to group allocation was not performed. During validation, the model predicted progression to ophthalmopathy a median of approximately 7 months ahead of onset, with almost 71% sensitivity and roughly 72% specificity.

This clonotype was counted ten times or more. Its antigen target is currently unknown. The sample holds no much larger clone one base away, and base qualities are not on file. Ophthalmopathy patients had moderately to severely active disease, with a Clinical Activity Score of 3 or more, a NOSPECS grade of 4 or more, and a disease duration of less than 3 months. Patients with uncontrolled infections, other autoimmune diseases, pregnancy or lactation were excluded. Diagnoses were established on the basis of clinical symptoms, serum thyroxine and TRAb, thyroid ultrasound, and orbital computed tomography. PBMCs were separated from roughly 10 ml of fresh peripheral blood using Ficoll-Paque density gradient centrifugation. Total RNA was extracted with Trizol reagent, and quality was checked on an Agilent 2100 Bioanalyzer. The TCR beta CDR3 regions were amplified from RNA transcripts. For the first round of RT-PCR on the TCR CDR3, the HTBI primer set was used together with the Qiagen OneStep RT-PCR kit. Libraries were constructed in a second round of multiplex PCR, after which size selection and purification were performed. The libraries were sequenced on an Illumina HiSeq2000 using paired-end 100 bp reads. As for the authors' bioinformatics: SOAPnuke was used to process the raw data, throwing out any read that contained adapters or uncalled bases, had a mean Phred below 15, or lacked an exact constant-primer or identifier match. COPE v1.2.5 was used to merge the high-quality paired reads, and each unique nucleotide sequence was defined as a clonotype. MiTCR v1.1 was used to align clonotypes to the IMGT TRBV, TRBD and TRBJ reference segments. The analysis was restricted to V-J combinations with a frequency above 0.0001, which together covered 99.2% of the repertoires. A TCS score was defined as the ratio of F50 (clonal expansion) to E x V (chaos), with BLOSUM62-based TCRdist applied between CDR3 peptides within each V-J. Welch's t-statistics and random forest reduced approximately 520 V-J features to 10 to 15, which were used in a naive Bayes classifier (R e1071). TCRdb trimmed the raw reads at Q25, called clones with MiXCR and kept productive beta chains. CDR3 protein sequences are deduplicated, and each keeps its most common genes and DNA. The V and J calls and clone size are TCRdb's, not the authors'. The sample yields 200,000 to 300,000 distinct CDR3 sequences; over 15% were counted once. The top ten clones comprise around 30% of the sample.

A distance of 9 bases separates the germline ends of V and J, which lose 3 bases and 1 base respectively. Its CDR3 holds 14 amino acids, cysteine through phenylalanine. Only the CDR3 region is kept as DNA, spanning 42 bases read in frame from base 1. The CDR1 and CDR2 encoded by the germline V gene (reference sequence) are LGHDT and YNNKEL. The receptor comes from a woman younger than 35 with Graves' ophthalmopathy. The chain was built from TRBV3-1 and TRBJ1-1, and possibly TRBD1, on 6 matching bases. Sequenced sample: blood. The CDR3 loop reads CASSQGAKNTEAFF. The bases are TGTGCCAGCAGCCAGGGGGCGAAGAACACTGAAGCTTTCTTT.